Many counts were recorded for the clone carrying this T cell receptor (beta chain). Its antigen is currently unknown. These data belong to a study of CD8 T cells in ankylosing spondylitis. TCRdb processed the 5' RACE reads anew with MiXCR; each CDR3 protein has one entry. This table holds about 140,000 distinct CDR3 sequences, 7% to 8% found once. Broader study findings: A CD8+ phenotype characterized the disease-linked clones, which were relatively rare in peripheral blood. According to the report, clones linked to the disease were significantly enriched in matched synovial fluid samples taken from ankylosing spondylitis patients.

This CDR3 spans 13 amino acids. Trimming took off 3 bases at V and 2 bases at J, with 7 bases between the two ends. Germline CDR1 SGDLS, CDR2 YYNGEE. The chain joins TRBV9 to TRBJ2-3; no firm D call. The TCR originated in a female donor with ankylosing spondylitis or in good health (not recorded which). The sequencing sample was made of blood, either unsorted or a sorted T cell fraction (not recorded which). The CDR3 DNA sequence: TGTGCCAGCAGCGCCCACTCCACAGATACGCAGTATTTT. Its protein is CASSAHSTDTQYF.